This T cell receptor (beta chain) was sequenced for a study of chemoradiotherapy in HPV16-positive cancers. Study information: A couple of HPV16-positive patients' cells yielded candidate HPV-specific clones and common motifs.

The germline V gene encodes CDR1 GTSNPN and CDR2 SVGIG (reference sequence). The V gene lost 3 bases and the J gene lost 8 bases, with 16 bases spanning the gap. The CDR3 contains 14 residues. Findings and caveats of the study: Only a couple of HPV16-positive patients supplied the functional HPV-specificity definition.

Clones were sequenced by immunoSEQ multiplex PCR, and TCRdb holds only the in-frame ones, with some missing. The table has fewer than 15,000 clones, more than 50% seen once. On this clone itself: The antigen is unknown.

The chain links TRBV30 to TRBJ1-4; D might be TRBD1 (5 bases). This specimen was collected from a patient who underwent chemoradiotherapy. The clonotype originates from a human donor with HPV-associated anogenital cancer. The CDR3 sequence is CAWSPPRGWEKLFF. The CDR3 region has the DNA TGTGCCTGGAGCCCCCCAAGGGGCTGGGAAAAACTGTTTTTT.